These 18 T cell receptor beta chains share one sample of origin, sequenced in a study of T cell responses to AZD1222 COVID-19 vaccine. Here immunoSEQ multiplex PCR was the method, and the copy in TCRdb shows in-frame clones only, minus some. The sample yields some 100,000 clones, about 90% seen once. The specimen was peripheral blood, collected on day 0 of AZD1222 vaccination. These receptors were obtained from an adult in good health.

This chain joins TRBV7-3 and TRBJ2-7, with a tentative D call TRBD2 (5 bases). Germline values: CDR1 SGHTA, CDR2 FQGTGA. The CDR3 loop spans 14 amino acids. V dropped 5 bases and J dropped 7 bases, with 18 bases sitting between them. In nucleotides, the CDR3 is TGTGCCAGCAGCGCCGGGCCTTCTTCGGGAGAGCAGTACTTC. This codes for CASSAGPSSGEQYF.

This clone appeared once. The chain carries TRBV9 and TRBJ1-2; D is unresolved. The germline V gene encodes CDR1 SGDLS and CDR2 YYNGEE. Trimming removed 0 bases from V and 8 bases from J, with 11 bases in between. The CDR3 is 13 amino acids. CDR3 DNA sequence: TGTGCCAGCAGCGTAGACACCAGAGGGGGCTACACCTTC. Amino acid sequence: CASSVDTRGGYTF.

This clone was counted once. This chain connects TRBV24-1 to TRBJ1-4; 9 nucleotides line up with TRBD1. The CDR3 consists of 15 residues. The V gene end was trimmed by 4 bases and the J gene end by 8 bases; junction bases not matched to a gene: 7. CDR1 KGHDR and CDR2 SFDVKD come from the germline V gene. The CDR3 protein is CATSDTGGVEEKLFF. The CDR3 bases are TGTGCCACCAGTGACACAGGGGGCGTTGAGGAAAAACTGTTTTTT.

The rearrangement uses TRBV19 and TRBJ1-3; D gene unclear. V was cut by 6 bases and J by 4 bases, with 13 bases left in between. Germline assignment: CDR1 LNHDA and CDR2 SQIVND (reference sequence). The CDR3 runs to 14 residues. The CDR3 DNA sequence: TGTGCCAGTAGGGCCGGGGTAGACGGAAACACCATATATTTT. Translation gives CASRAGVDGNTIYF.

J is TRBJ2-1 and V is TRBV10-1, with 12 bases identical to TRBD2. The CDR3 loop spans 18 amino acids. With V trimmed by 0 bases and J by 3 bases, 6 bases remained unmatched. Germline CDR1 and CDR2: WNHNN and SYGVQD (reference sequence). CDR3 sequence (DNA): TGCGCCAGCAGTGAGTCGGGTAGGACTAGCGGGGTCTACAATGAGCAGTTCTTC. Translating gives CASSESGRTSGVYNEQFF.

The chain is built from TRBV6-5 and TRBJ2-7; TRBD2 is a possible D gene (6 bases). Germline loops: CDR1 MNHEY, CDR2 SVGAGI. The CDR3 totals 13 residues. The V end was cut by 6 bases, the J end by 4 bases, with 13 bases between. CDR3 in amino acids: CASRPSGQYEQYF. The CDR3 DNA reads as TGTGCCAGCAGACCAAGCGGGCAATACGAGCAGTACTTC.

The CDR3, as DNA: TGTGCCAGCAGCCGGGACTCTCGGGGGACAGATACGCAGTATTTT. Its translation: CASSRDSRGTDTQYF. V is TRBV7-8 and J is TRBJ2-3, with TRBD2 as a possible D gene (6 bases). Trimming took 5 bases from V and 3 from J, leaving 15 bases between them. The CDR3 totals 15 residues. Per germline, CDR1 SGHVS and CDR2 FQNEAQ.

The chain couples TRBV6-5 to TRBJ1-5, with 8 bases fitting TRBD1. Per the germline V gene, CDR1 is MNHEY and CDR2 is SVGAGI. This CDR3 is built from 14 residues. Losses at the gene ends were 5 bases for V and 7 bases for J; bases not matched to a gene: 7. This CDR3 reads CASSQDRVEQPQHF. Written as DNA, the CDR3 is TGTGCCAGCAGTCAGGACAGGGTGGAACAGCCCCAGCATTTT.

This chain connects TRBV18 to TRBJ1-2; weak D call: TRBD1 (6 bases). Germline assignment: CDR1 KGHSH and CDR2 LQKENI. Deletions cut 3 bases from V and 2 bases from J, with 16 bases between. The CDR3 is 16 residues long. Here the CDR3 DNA reads TGTGCCAGCTCACCGAGTGGTCGGACAGAGAACTATGGCTACACCTTC. It codes for CASSPSGRTENYGYTF.

The rearrangement uses TRBV7-8 and TRBJ1-2, with D possibly TRBD1 on 6 matching bases. CDR3 length: 14 amino acids. In germline, CDR1 is SGHVS, CDR2 FQNEAQ. The V end lost 0 bases, the J end lost 8 bases, and 13 bases lay between the germline ends. The CDR3 sequence is CASSLARQARGYTF. CDR3 coding DNA: TGTGCCAGCAGCTTAGCTAGACAGGCGAGAGGCTACACCTTC.

The chain joins TRBV5-5 to TRBJ1-5; tentative D call: TRBD1 (6 bases). Germline assignment: CDR1 SGHKS and CDR2 YYEKEE (reference sequence). There are 16 residues in the CDR3. V was trimmed by 2 bases and J by 0 bases, leaving 12 bases between them. The CDR3 coding sequence is TGTGCCAGCAGCTTCGCAGGGGCGGGTAGCAATCAGCCCCAGCATTTT. This translates into CASSFAGAGSNQPQHF.

The gene calls are TRBV5-5 and TRBJ1-2, with TRBD1 identical over 11 bases. Germline values: CDR1 SGHKS, CDR2 YYEKEE (reference sequence). V dropped 0 bases and J dropped 5; count of bases not matched to a gene: 6. The CDR3 is 16 residues long. The CDR3 coding sequence is TGTGCCAGCAGCTTGGGGACAGGGGGCGCAGGGTATGGCTACACCTTC. Translation: CASSLGTGGAGYGYTF. The full variable domain, rest sourced from reference TRBV5-5 and TRBJ1-2, is DAGVTQSPTHLIKTRGQQVTLRCSPISGHKSVSWYQQVLGQGPQFIFQYYEKEERGRGNFPDRFSARQFPNYSSELNVNALLLGDSALYLCASSLGTGGAGYGYTFGSGTRLTVV.

This rearrangement joins TRBV30 to TRBJ1-1, with D possibly matching TRBD1 (6 bases). This CDR3 spans 17 amino acids. The V gene lost 1 base and the J gene lost 3 bases, with 21 bases spanning the gap. Looked up from germline, CDR1 is GTSNPN and CDR2 is SVGIG (reference sequence). CDR3 nucleotides: TGTGCCTGGAGTGATTCGAAGGCAGGGGATGCGGACACTGAAGCTTTCTTT. Translating it yields CAWSDSKAGDADTEAFF.

The CDR3 sequence is CASSLFRLASLDTQYF. CDR3 DNA: TGTGCCAGCAGCTTATTTCGCCTAGCGAGTCTTGATACGCAGTATTTT. This chain connects TRBV7-3 to TRBJ2-3; a possible D gene is TRBD2 (6 bases). V shed 2 bases and J shed 6 bases, with 18 bases lying between them. The germline V gene encodes CDR1 SGHTA and CDR2 FQGTGA. The CDR3 has 16 amino acids.

The chain joins TRBV28 to TRBJ1-1; no firm D call. V lost 5 bases, J lost 5 bases, and 15 bases lay in between. The CDR3 runs to 14 residues. In germline, CDR1 is MDHEN, CDR2 SYDVKM. CDR3 protein: CASSPPVPGTEAFF. The CDR3 DNA follows: TGTGCCAGCAGTCCCCCGGTCCCTGGGACTGAAGCTTTCTTT. The entire variable domain, with the rest obtained from reference TRBV28 and TRBJ1-1, is as follows: DVKVTQSSRYLVKRTGEKVFLECVQDMDHENMFWYRQDPGLGLRLIYFSYDVKMKEKGDIPEGYSVSREKKERFSLILESASTNQTSMYLCASSPPVPGTEAFFGQGTRLTVV.

This chain links TRBV7-2 with TRBJ2-1, with 8 bases fitting TRBD2. V lost 5 bases to trimming and J lost 8 bases; unmatched junction nucleotides: 11. CDR3 length: 15 amino acids. Per the germline V gene, CDR1 is SGHTA and CDR2 is FQGNSA. CDR3 in amino acids: CASSVPSGSYDEQFF. The CDR3, as DNA: TGTGCCAGCAGCGTCCCCAGCGGGAGTTACGATGAGCAGTTCTTC.

This sequence joins TRBV19 and TRBJ2-7; D is possibly TRBD1 (6 bases). CDR3 length: 13 residues. V was pared by 4 bases and J by 1 base, with 8 bases between. Germline V CDR1 and CDR2: LNHDA, SQIVND (reference sequence). CDR3 sequence (DNA): TGTGCCAGTAGTAGGGACAAATCCTACGAGCAGTACTTC. Its protein is CASSRDKSYEQYF.

The V and J genes are TRBV19 and TRBJ2-7, with 7 bases fitting TRBD2. The germline V gene has CDR1 LNHDA and CDR2 SQIVND (reference sequence). The CDR3 runs 15 residues. V shed 3 bases, J shed 3 bases, and the junction held 8 bases outside the gene matches. The CDR3 DNA reads as TGTGCCAGTAGTATTAGCGGGTTTGAACTCTACGAGCAGTACTTC. Translating it yields CASSISGFELYEQYF.